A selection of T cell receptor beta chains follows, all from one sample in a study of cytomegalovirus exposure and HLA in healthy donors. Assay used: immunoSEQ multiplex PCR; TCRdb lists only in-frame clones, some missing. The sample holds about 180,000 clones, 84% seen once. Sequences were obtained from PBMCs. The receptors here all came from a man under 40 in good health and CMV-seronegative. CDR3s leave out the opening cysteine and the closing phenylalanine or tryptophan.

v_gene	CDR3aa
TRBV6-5	ASSYSQEEETQY
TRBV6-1	ASSPRPGTTNEQF
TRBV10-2	ASSESNRGGYEQY
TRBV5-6	ASSLAGGDQPQH
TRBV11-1	ASSQDREEYYGYT
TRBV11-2	ASSLEVRGRWEQY
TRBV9	ASSRQDPDTQY
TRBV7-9	ASSFSATNEKLF
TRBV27	ASWGVSSYEQY
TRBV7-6	ASSGRTSSGTDTQY
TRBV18	ASSSDRETYNEQF
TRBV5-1	ASSLSGSNEQY
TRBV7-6	ASSLEGTGPYEQY
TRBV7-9	ASSLEPGNSPLH
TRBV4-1	ASSQKGQINEKLF
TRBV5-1	ASSLGGLSFEAF
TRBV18	ASSPLPGQGVTGELF
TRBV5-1	ASSLGGKQETQY
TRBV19	ASSIGSTGAGNTIY
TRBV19	ATDRANTQY
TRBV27	ASSLRAGILIGELF
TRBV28	ASSLFSGELF
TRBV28	ASSFRLADHSETQY
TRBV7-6	ASSPREENTEAF
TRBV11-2	ASSLVPYRGEGDTQY
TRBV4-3	ASSQDRGTSGGASYEQY
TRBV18	ASSPSAGLTSSYEQY
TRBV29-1	SVGTYGTDTQY
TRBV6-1	ASSVERGRYEQY
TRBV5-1	ASDQGARTEAF
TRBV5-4	ASSLDRWYNEQF
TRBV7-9	SSSSVGGAQH
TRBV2	ASSEAVNYSYEQY
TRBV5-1	ASSADTSYGYT
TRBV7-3	ASSLTSDSYEQY
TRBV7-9	ASSSMGETGELF
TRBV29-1	SVARGQDGYNEQF
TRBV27	ASSQLAGVNPYEQY
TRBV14	ASSQDRMGGDTQY
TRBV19	ASSISARAGNTIY
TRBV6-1	ASSEGTGGSQPQH
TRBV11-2	ASTPGLTAAF
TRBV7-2	ASSLVGTTGQNNEQF
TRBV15	ATSRETHYGYT
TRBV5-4	ASSLQTSGRGETQY
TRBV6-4	ASSVIAGGPVDTQY
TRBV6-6	ASSRTGGGNTEAF
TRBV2	ASSQTSGRTSYNEQF
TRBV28	ATSGGSTDTQY
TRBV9	ASSVAGGTYEQY